This T cell receptor (beta chain) emerged from a study of T cells expressing NK-cell markers. Study overall: Underlying the TCR beta repertoires were sorted CD3+CD56+NKG2C+, CD3+CD56+NKG2C- and CD3+CD56-NKG2C+ T cells. Study-level findings and limits: Of the CD8+ T cells in about 6 donors, about 1.0-7.0% belonged to dominant NKG2C+ clonotypes. Clones of NKG2C+ T cells that had expanded were of unclear HCMV specificity.

With regard to this clonotype: Its antigen is not known.

TCRdb reprocessed the 5' RACE reads; each CDR3 protein has one entry and no DNA is given. The table for this sample gives 300,000 to 500,000 distinct CDR3 sequences. Germline-derived CDR1 and CDR2 are DFQATT and SNEGSKA (reference sequence). This CDR3 contains 14 residues. The sample comprised blood T cells: a sorted CD56 or NKG2C T cell subset, CD4+ or CD8+ T cells, or bulk PBMC T cells (not recorded which). The clonotype originates from a woman between 45 and 65 years old in good health. V and J are TRBV20-1 and TRBJ2-1; as DNA is missing, the TRBD2 call by TCRdb cannot be tested. The CDR3 sequence is CSGGGSGTHNEQFF.